This T cell receptor (beta chain) was retrieved from a study of blood T cell repertoires in COVID-19. Germline V lookup: CDR1 ENHRY, CDR2 SYGVKD. The length of the CDR3 is 16 residues. J was trimmed by 4 bases and V by 5 bases; bases with no gene match: 7. As originally analysed: Amplification from reference gene primers served as the basis for estimated nucleated cell counts. Profiled with immunoSEQ multiplex PCR; TCRdb holds only in-frame clones, not every one. V and J calls and clone size are those listed in that table; D and trimming were worked out from the DNA. The sample holds some 100,000 clones, 81% seen once.

This clonotype was obtained from a man aged 55 to 70 with acute or convalescent COVID-19. The sample was peripheral blood. This sequence joins TRBV10-3 and TRBJ2-6, with 8 bases that match TRBD1. CDR3 nucleotides: TGTGCCATCAGTCCCCAGGACAGGGCAGGGGCCAACGTCCTGACTTTC. Amino acid sequence: CAISPQDRAGANVLTF.